Below, 24 T cell receptor beta chains from the same sample are listed, as sequenced in a study of blood T cell repertoires in COVID-19. Clones were sequenced by immunoSEQ multiplex PCR, and TCRdb holds only the in-frame ones, with some missing. The sample includes approximately 150,000 clones, about 81% of them seen just once. Material for sequencing was peripheral blood. The receptors stem from a human donor in a cohort sampled during active COVID-19.

The rearrangement links TRBV28 to TRBJ1-6, with D unresolved. This CDR3 has 14 amino acids. CDR1 is MDHEN, CDR2 SYDVKM, per germline. Trimming removed 3 bases at V and 7 bases at J, with 10 bases between. The CDR3, as DNA: TGTGCCAGCAGTTTTCCAGCGGACAATTCACCCCTCCACTTT. Amino acid sequence: CASSFPADNSPLHF.

The chain employs TRBV5-5 and TRBJ1-4, with D hard to call. The CDR3 has 13 amino acids. Germline V CDR1 and CDR2: SGHKS, YYEKEE (reference sequence). Trimming removed 4 bases at V and 3 bases at J, with 7 bases between. The CDR3 DNA follows: TGTGCCAGCAGCGGGCGGGCTAATGAAAAACTGTTTTTT. Its protein is CASSGRANEKLFF.

This clone has a handful of counts. The CDR3 bases are TGCGCCAGCAGCCCACAGGTCCGGGGGGCGCATGATACGCAGTATTTT. Its protein is CASSPQVRGAHDTQYF. The genes are TRBV4-3 and TRBJ2-3; D may be TRBD2 (7 bases). The CDR3 length is 16 residues. Germline V gene data show CDR1 as LGHNA and CDR2 as YSLEER. Trimming left V 4 bases short and J 6 bases short, with 20 bases between.

The chain links TRBV19 to TRBJ1-1; D perhaps matches TRBD1 (6 bases). CDR3 size: 15 residues. V lost 7 bases and J lost 5, with 20 bases in between. Per germline, CDR1 LNHDA and CDR2 SQIVND (reference sequence). CDR3 sequence: CASIPEGVRGTEAFF. The CDR3 nucleotides are TGTGCCAGTATCCCTGAGGGGGTTCGTGGGACTGAAGCTTTCTTT. Based on the CDR3 plus reference TRBV19 and TRBJ1-1, the full variable domain is DGGITQSPKYLFRKEGQNVTLSCEQNLNHDAMYWYRQDPGQGLRLIYYSQIVNDFQKGDIAEGYSVSREKKESFPLTVTSAQKNPTAFYLCASIPEGVRGTEAFFGQGTRLTVV.

The chain recombines TRBV11-2 with TRBJ2-5; 8 bases map to TRBD2. The CDR3 has 14 residues. V lost 5 bases, J lost 1 base, and 3 bases stayed unmatched. Germline V gene lookup returns CDR1 SGHAT and CDR2 FQNNGV. CDR3 nucleotide sequence: TGTGCCAGCAGCGTTAGCGGGGCCCAAGAGACCCAGTACTTC. Translating it yields CASSVSGAQETQYF.

The chain links TRBV6-6 to TRBJ1-4; D not resolved. The CDR3 is 11 amino acids. V was shortened by 7 bases and J by 7 bases, with 7 bases between the two germline ends. The V gene's germline CDR1 is MNHNY and CDR2 SVGAGI (reference sequence). The DNA for the CDR3 is TGTGCCAGCACGGGAGGTGAAAAACTGTTTTTT. Translating gives CASTGGEKLFF.

This chain uses TRBV11-3 with TRBJ1-1, with a tentative D call TRBD1 (6 bases). The CDR3 extends over 15 amino acids. From germline, CDR1 is SGHNT and CDR2 YENEEA. Trimming pared 5 bases from V and 0 bases from J, leaving 13 bases between. Here the CDR3 DNA reads TGTGCCAGCAGCCGGGGACACGAACTGAACACTGAAGCTTTCTTT. This codes for CASSRGHELNTEAFF.

The rearrangement uses TRBV9 and TRBJ1-1, with D possibly being TRBD1 (5 bases). The CDR3 length is 14 residues. V was pared by 2 bases and J by 1 base, with 9 bases between. Germline loops: CDR1 SGDLS, CDR2 YYNGEE. The CDR3 nucleotides read TGTGCCAGCAGCGTTGGACACGCGAACACTGAAGCTTTCTTT. It specifies CASSVGHANTEAFF.

CDR3 residues: CASSMGANTEAFF. The CDR3 DNA is TGTGCCAGTAGTATGGGGGCGAACACTGAAGCTTTCTTT. The chain recombines TRBV19 with TRBJ1-1; tentatively, D is TRBD1 (6 bases). Germline V gene sequence: CDR1 LNHDA, CDR2 SQIVND (reference sequence). V was clipped by 3 bases and J by 1 base, with 6 bases between them. This CDR3 has 13 residues.

The chain uses TRBV11-3 and TRBJ2-3; 9 bases line up with TRBD2. J lost 0 bases, V lost 5 bases, and 6 bases had no gene match. The germline V gene encodes CDR1 SGHNT and CDR2 YENEEA. The CDR3 consists of 16 residues. CDR3 in amino acids: CASSPGLAVSTDTQYF. The CDR3 DNA sequence: TGTGCCAGCAGCCCGGGACTAGCCGTTAGCACAGATACGCAGTATTTT.

The chain is built from TRBV20-1 and TRBJ2-6; 9 bases fit TRBD2. The J segment lost 0 bases and the V segment lost 3 bases, leaving 3 bases of the junction unmatched. CDR1 and CDR2 (germline): DFQATT, SNEGSKA (reference sequence). There are 16 residues in the CDR3. As DNA, the CDR3 is TGCAGTGCTAGTAGCGGGGGACCCTCTGGGGCCAACGTCCTGACTTTC. Its translation is CSASSGGPSGANVLTF.

This chain connects TRBV7-9 to TRBJ2-7, with 10 bases lining up with TRBD1. V shed 4 bases and J 5 bases; nucleotides not matched to a gene: 8. Germline V CDR1 and CDR2: SEHNR, FQNEAQ (reference sequence). This CDR3 has 15 amino acids. The CDR3 spells CASSSPPGTGDEQYF. In DNA, the CDR3 is TGTGCCAGCAGCTCCCCTCCCGGGACAGGGGACGAGCAGTACTTC. Filled out from reference TRBV7-9 and TRBJ2-7, the complete variable domain reads DTGVSQNPRHKITKRGQNVTFRCDPISEHNRLYWYRQTLGQGPEFLTYFQNEAQLEKSRLLSDRFSAERPKGSFSTLEIQRTEQGDSAMYLCASSSPPGTGDEQYFGPGTRLTVT.

This clone has more than one count but fewer than ten. This chain joins TRBV4-1 and TRBJ2-2, with D possibly being TRBD1 (6 bases). The germline gives CDR1 MGHRA, CDR2 YSYEKL. The CDR3 totals 15 residues. Trimming took off 1 base at V and 2 bases at J, with 8 bases between the two ends. CDR3 nucleotide sequence: TGCGCCAGCAGCCAAGGGACAGCTAACACCGGGGAGCTGTTTTTT. Translated, it gives CASSQGTANTGELFF.

This clone came up once. The chain links TRBV28 to TRBJ2-5, with 8 bases lining up with TRBD1. After removal of 3 bases from V and 3 bases from J, the junction contained 12 bases not matched to a gene. Looked up from germline, CDR1 is MDHEN and CDR2 is SYDVKM. The CDR3 has 17 residues. The CDR3 sequence is CASSFNSGTGREETQYF. In DNA, the CDR3 is TGTGCCAGCAGTTTTAATTCAGGGACAGGCAGGGAAGAGACCCAGTACTTC.

The genes are TRBV7-2 and TRBJ1-5; 9 bases map to TRBD1. The length of the CDR3 is 16 residues. With 2 bases clipped from V and 3 bases from J, the junction kept 5 bases outside the gene matches. Germline CDR1 SGHTA, CDR2 FQGNSA. The CDR3 DNA is TGTGCCAGCAGCTTATCTGGGACAGGGTTCAATCAGCCCCAGCATTTT. Translation: CASSLSGTGFNQPQHF.

J is TRBJ1-1 and V is TRBV7-2; the D is unclear. V dropped 1 base and J dropped 4 bases, with 10 bases sitting between them. This CDR3 is built from 14 residues. Germline assignment: CDR1 SGHTA and CDR2 FQGNSA. Here the CDR3 DNA reads TGTGCCAGCAGCTTAGTCCGGGGAAGCACTGAAGCTTTCTTT. This encodes CASSLVRGSTEAFF.

The chain joins TRBV25-1 to TRBJ1-5; possibly TRBD1 for D (5 bases). The CDR3 has 15 amino acids. The germline V gene has CDR1 MGHDK and CDR2 SYGVNS. With 4 bases removed from V and 0 bases from J, the gap between germline ends came to 10 bases. CDR3 coding DNA: TGTGCCAGCAGTGTTCTACAGGTTAGCAATCAGCCCCAGCATTTT. This gives the protein CASSVLQVSNQPQHF.

The chain carries TRBV7-2 and TRBJ2-2, with 9 bases identical to TRBD1. V gave up 4 bases and J gave up 8 bases; unmatched junction bases: 5. This CDR3 is 14 amino acids long. Looked up from germline, CDR1 is SGHTA and CDR2 is FQGNSA. The chain's CDR3 is CASSWGQGGGELFF. The CDR3 DNA is TGTGCCAGCAGCTGGGGACAGGGAGGAGGGGAGCTGTTTTTT.

V is TRBV28 and J is TRBJ2-7, with D uncertain. The germline V and J ends were trimmed by 3 bases and 6 bases, with 15 bases remaining between them. The CDR3 spans 14 residues. The germline CDR1 and CDR2 sequences are MDHEN and SYDVKM. In DNA, the CDR3 is TGTGCCAGCAGTTTGGTTGGGTCCCTAGGCGAGCAGTACTTC. It encodes CASSLVGSLGEQYF.

The genes are TRBV29-1 and TRBJ1-2; no firm D call. CDR1 SQVTM and CDR2 ANQGSEA come from the germline V gene. Between the trimmed V and J ends, which lost 6 bases and 2 bases, there was a span of 10 bases. The CDR3 has 12 amino acids. The CDR3 loop reads CSVEENNYGYTF. The CDR3 region has the DNA TGCAGCGTCGAGGAGAACAACTATGGCTACACCTTC.

Note on this clone: A junction boundary mismatches the germline segment, possibly from a read error. This chain uses TRBV7-7 with TRBJ2-3; tentatively, D is TRBD1 (6 bases). CDR3 length: 15 amino acids. Germline V CDR1 and CDR2: SSHAT, FNYEAQ (reference sequence). CDR3 residues: CASSHGTSRTDTQYF. As DNA, the CDR3 is TGTGCTAGCAGCCACGGGACATCGCGCACAGATACGCAGTATTTT.

Of note for this clone: This sample also contains other DNA sequences that code for the same CDR3. The rearrangement joins TRBV7-8 to TRBJ2-3; TRBD1 agrees at 11 bases. Germline CDR1 and CDR2: SGHVS and FQNEAQ. V was clipped by 5 bases and J by 3 bases; unmatched bases: 4. The CDR3 loop spans 15 amino acids. In DNA form, the CDR3 reads TGTGCCAGCAGCCGAGGGACAGGGGGTACAGATACGCAGTATTTT. The encoded protein is CASSRGTGGTDTQYF.

This clone came up a few times. The V gene is TRBV7-2, the J gene TRBJ1-6; D is unclear. The V end lost 1 base, the J end lost 9 bases, and 4 bases lay between the germline ends. This CDR3 spans 12 amino acids. Germline assignment: CDR1 SGHTA and CDR2 FQGNSA. CDR3: CASSLDLSPLHF. CDR3 DNA sequence: TGTGCCAGCAGCTTAGATCTTTCACCCCTCCACTTT. Filled out from reference TRBV7-2 and TRBJ1-6, the complete variable domain reads GAGVSQSPSNKVTEKGKDVELRCDPISGHTALYWYRQSLGQGLEFLIYFQGNSAPDKSGLPSDRFSAERTGGSVSTLTIQRTQQEDSAVYLCASSLDLSPLHFGNGTRLTVT.

This clone was counted a single time. The chain recombines TRBV21-1 with TRBJ1-3; the table's D gene call, TRBD1, was not cross checked with the DNA. TRBV21-1 is reported as a pseudogene. The CDR3 has 20 amino acids. CDR3 DNA sequence: TGTGCCAGCAGCTCCAACCCAAGGGGTGACAGGGGGGCCTCTGGAAACACCATATATTTT. Its protein product is CASSSNPRGDRGASGNTIYF.